The 30 T cell receptor beta chains below all came from one sample that was sequenced in a study of blood T cell repertoires in COVID-19. Some clones are missing from TCRdb's copy, which holds only in-frame ones; the method was immunoSEQ multiplex PCR. The sample has roughly 230,000 clones, around four fifths seen once. Sequenced sample: peripheral blood. Receptor source: a man aged 40-50 years with active or convalescent COVID-19.

The CDR3 nucleotides read TGTGCCTGGAGTCCGCAGGGAGGCGGAAACACCATATATTTT. Translated: CAWSPQGGGNTIYF. V gene TRBV30 combines with J gene TRBJ1-3; tentatively, D is TRBD1 (5 bases). CDR1 and CDR2 from the germline V gene are GTSNPN and SVGIG (reference sequence). V was cut by 2 bases and J by 4 bases, with 12 bases left in between. The CDR3 is made up of 14 amino acids.

The chain is built from TRBV19 and TRBJ1-1, with TRBD1 identical over 9 bases. Germline CDR1 is LNHDA and CDR2 is SQIVND (reference sequence). V shed 9 bases, J shed 2 bases, and the junction held 13 bases outside the gene matches. This CDR3 is built from 16 residues. CDR3: CASRQDRGGGNTEAFF. CDR3 in DNA: TGTGCCAGCCGCCAGGACAGGGGAGGGGGAAACACTGAAGCTTTCTTT.

The rearrangement joins TRBV7-9 to TRBJ1-1; TRBD1 agrees at 9 bases. The J segment lost 3 bases and the V segment lost 7 bases, leaving 9 bases of the junction unmatched. Germline CDR1 is SEHNR and CDR2 is FQNEAQ (reference sequence). CDR3 length: 15 amino acids. DNA for the CDR3: TGTGCCAGCAACCTCAGGACAGGGGCGGACACTGAAGCTTTCTTT. Translating gives CASNLRTGADTEAFF.

This sequence joins TRBV4-1 and TRBJ2-5; 15 bases match TRBD2. CDR1 and CDR2 from the germline V gene are MGHRA and YSYEKL. After removal of 4 bases from V and 5 bases from J, the junction contained 11 bases not matched to a gene. This CDR3 region has 18 residues. The CDR3 DNA reads TGCGCCAGCAGCCTGGACCGGACTAGCGGGAGGGCCGGGGAGACCCAGTACTTC. It is translated as CASSLDRTSGRAGETQYF.

This clone has only a few counts. The chain combines TRBV19 with TRBJ1-1; D is ambiguous. The V end was cut by 5 bases, the J end by 1 base, with 11 bases between. This CDR3 is built from 14 residues. Germline V gene lookup returns CDR1 LNHDA and CDR2 SQIVND (reference sequence). The CDR3 region has the DNA TGTGCCAGTAGTCCCCACGTACAGAACACTGAAGCTTTCTTT. Translating it yields CASSPHVQNTEAFF. Drawing the rest from reference TRBV19 and TRBJ1-1, the complete variable domain is DGGITQSPKYLFRKEGQNVTLSCEQNLNHDAMYWYRQDPGQGLRLIYYSQIVNDFQKGDIAEGYSVSREKKESFPLTVTSAQKNPTAFYLCASSPHVQNTEAFFGQGTRLTVV.

The rearrangement uses TRBV28 and TRBJ1-5; D gene uncertain. Trimming shortened V by 6 bases and J by 0 bases, and 18 bases separated the two germline ends. The CDR3 sequence is 17 residues long. Germline V gene data show CDR1 as MDHEN and CDR2 as SYDVKM. CDR3 bases: TGTGCCAGCAGCCCAATGCCCCGAGGGTATAGCAATCAGCCCCAGCATTTT. This gives the protein CASSPMPRGYSNQPQHF.

This chain uses TRBV10-3 with TRBJ2-2, with D perhaps TRBD2 (5 bases). The germline V gene encodes CDR1 ENHRY and CDR2 SYGVKD. Trimming removed 11 bases from V and 0 bases from J, with 13 bases in between. The CDR3 totals 14 residues. Here the CDR3 reads CAAGGLTNTGELFF. The CDR3 DNA follows: TGTGCCGCCGGAGGATTAACGAACACCGGGGAGCTGTTTTTT.

V and J are TRBV6-5 and TRBJ1-1; D is perhaps TRBD1 (6 bases). Germline CDR1 and CDR2: MNHEY and SVGAGI. There are 14 residues in the CDR3. The V and J ends lost 2 bases and 2 bases respectively, with 9 bases between them. In DNA, the CDR3 is TGTGCCAGCAGTTACAGGGGGGGTAACACTGAAGCTTTCTTT. Translated: CASSYRGGNTEAFF.

The chain is built from TRBV21-1 and TRBJ1-1; TRBD1 is the table's D call, not checked against the DNA. TRBV21-1 is a known pseudogene. CDR3 length: 14 amino acids. The CDR3 loop reads CASSKGHLNTEAFF. The CDR3 DNA reads as TGTGCCAGCAGCAAGGGACACCTCAACACTGAAGCTTTCTTT.

The chain joins TRBV29-1 to TRBJ1-6; maybe TRBD1 (5 bases). This CDR3 has 15 amino acids. Trimming left V 0 bases short and J 14 bases short, with 20 bases between. Per the germline V gene, CDR1 is SQVTM and CDR2 is ANQGSEA. The CDR3 loop is CSVEDLRKGWGSLHF. In DNA, the CDR3 is TGCAGCGTTGAAGATCTTAGGAAGGGGTGGGGATCCCTCCACTTT.

The rearrangement uses TRBV6-5 and TRBJ2-2; TRBD2 matches at 7 bases. The CDR3 covers 15 residues. The ends lost 6 bases at V and 0 bases at J; junction bases unmatched: 4. Germline CDR1 reads MNHEY; CDR2 reads SVGAGI. The DNA of the CDR3 is TGTGCCAGCAGCCCCGGGACTACGAACACCGGGGAGCTGTTTTTT. Translated: CASSPGTTNTGELFF.

The chain couples TRBV2 to TRBJ1-1, with unresolved D. Trimming took off 3 bases at V and 5 bases at J, with 10 bases between the two ends. Germline-derived CDR1 and CDR2 are SNHLY and FYNNEI. This CDR3 contains 13 residues. CDR3 residues: CASSEEGSTEAFF. The CDR3 coding sequence is TGTGCCAGCAGTGAGGAGGGAAGTACTGAAGCTTTCTTT.

V and J are TRBV5-1 and TRBJ2-7, with 11 positions matching TRBD2. Trimming cost V 4 bases and J 6 bases; bases outside gene matches: 6. CDR1 is SGHRS and CDR2 is YFSETQ in the germline V gene. This CDR3 has 14 residues. The DNA of the CDR3 is TGCGCCAGCAGCATCCCTAGCGGGAGGTCCGAGCAGTACTTC. This encodes CASSIPSGRSEQYF.

Comments on this clone: The DNA is omitted, as the CDR3 cannot be located on it reliably, and the CDR3 follows TCRdb's listing. The V gene is TRBV28, the J gene TRBJ1-1; the table's D call of TRBD1 was not tested on the DNA. In germline, CDR1 is MDHEN, CDR2 SYDVKM. The CDR3 is 14 amino acids long, termini counted. CDR3 region: CASSTSTSNTEAFF.

The chain couples TRBV7-2 to TRBJ2-1; D call uncertain. Germline CDR1 and CDR2: SGHTA and FQGNSA. CDR3 size: 16 residues. Between the trimmed V and J ends, which lost 1 base and 0 bases, there was a span of 10 bases. DNA of the CDR3: TGTGCCAGCAGCTTAGATGCCGCGATCTCCTACAATGAGCAGTTCTTC. As protein: CASSLDAAISYNEQFF.

Points on this clone: Different DNA sequences within this sample yield the same CDR3. The chain employs TRBV12-3 or TRBV12-4 and TRBJ1-2, with D possibly TRBD1 on 5 matching bases. V was shortened by 4 bases and J by 5 bases, with 5 bases between the two germline ends. The CDR3 is 11 amino acids. As DNA, the CDR3 is TGTGCCAGCAGTTCAGGGTATGGCTACACCTTC. Translating gives CASSSGYGYTF.

This clone was seen just once. The gene calls are TRBV6-1 and TRBJ1-6; D is undetermined. Trimming left V 4 bases short and J 7 bases short, with 17 bases between. The CDR3 covers 16 residues. Germline CDR1 reads MNHNS; CDR2 reads SASEGT. CDR3 sequence (DNA): TGTGCCAGCAGTGTACAGTCCCGGGGAGGAAATTCACCCCTCCACTTT. Amino acids: CASSVQSRGGNSPLHF.

V usage is TRBV6-6 and J usage is TRBJ1-2; possibly TRBD1 for D (5 bases). The CDR3 runs 13 residues. Trimming pared 6 bases from V and 5 bases from J, leaving 13 bases between. In germline, CDR1 is MNHNY, CDR2 SVGAGI (reference sequence). CDR3 region: CASRSPGTYGYTF. CDR3 bases: TGTGCCAGCAGGTCCCCAGGGACTTATGGCTACACCTTC.

This chain links TRBV7-2 with TRBJ2-7; a possible D gene is TRBD1 (5 bases). V was shortened by 4 bases and J by 5 bases, with 12 bases between the two germline ends. CDR3 length: 13 residues. Germline values: CDR1 SGHTA, CDR2 FQGNSA. CDR3 region: CASSSQGSNEQYF. The CDR3 nucleotides read TGTGCCAGCAGCTCCCAGGGTTCGAACGAGCAGTACTTC. Supplemented by reference TRBV7-2 and TRBJ2-7, the full variable domain reads GAGVSQSPSNKVTEKGKDVELRCDPISGHTALYWYRQSLGQGLEFLIYFQGNSAPDKSGLPSDRFSAERTGGSVSTLTIQRTQQEDSAVYLCASSSQGSNEQYFGPGTRLTVT.

The J gene is TRBJ1-6, the V gene TRBV6-6, with TRBD1 identical over 8 bases. Trimming cost V 7 bases and J 12 bases; bases outside gene matches: 5. CDR1 is MNHNY, CDR2 SVGAGI, per germline (reference sequence). This CDR3 has 12 residues. In nucleotides, the CDR3 is TGTGCCAGCAACCGGGGACAGGAACCCCTCCACTTT. Its translation: CASNRGQEPLHF.

The chain has TRBV5-4 and TRBJ2-7; 10 bases match TRBD2. CDR3 size: 15 residues. Looked up from germline, CDR1 is SGHNT and CDR2 is YYREEE (reference sequence). V lost 0 bases, J lost 1 base, and 1 base stayed unmatched. CDR3 region: CASSLASGGSYEQYF. The CDR3, as DNA: TGTGCCAGCAGCTTGGCTAGCGGGGGTTCCTACGAGCAGTACTTC.

The chain recombines TRBV25-1 with TRBJ2-3; TRBD1 matches 7 bases. CDR1 MGHDK and CDR2 SYGVNS come from the germline V gene. The CDR3 extends over 14 amino acids. CDR3 DNA: TGTGCACCCGGGGTTACAGGGGGCACAGATACGCAGTATTTT. Its translation: CAPGVTGGTDTQYF.

The chain is built from TRBV6-5 and TRBJ2-2, with no clear D. The CDR3 has 14 residues. V lost 7 bases and J 0 bases, leaving 9 bases between the germline ends. In germline, CDR1 is MNHEY, CDR2 SVGAGI. CDR3 loop: CASIHRSNTGELFF. DNA of the CDR3: TGTGCCAGCATTCACAGATCGAACACCGGGGAGCTGTTTTTT.

The chain is built from TRBV4-2 and TRBJ1-1; perhaps TRBD1 as D (6 bases). Germline V lookup: CDR1 LGHNA, CDR2 YNFKEQ. The V gene lost 0 bases and the J gene lost 7 bases, with 12 bases spanning the gap. CDR3 length equals 14 residues. CDR3 in DNA: TGTGCCAGCAGCCAAGAAGTGCTAGGGGGTGAAGCTTTCTTT. Translation gives CASSQEVLGGEAFF.

The chain employs TRBV29-1 and TRBJ1-3; D unclear. The CDR3 is 14 amino acids. Germline V CDR1 and CDR2: SQVTM, ANQGSEA. V shed 5 bases and J shed 1 base, with 12 bases lying between them. The CDR3 nucleotides are TGCAGCGTTAGCCTACAGTTATCTGGAAACACCATATATTTT. It specifies CSVSLQLSGNTIYF.

The chain joins TRBV14 to TRBJ2-1, with D maybe TRBD1 (5 bases). Germline values: CDR1 SGHDN, CDR2 FVKESK. The length of the CDR3 is 15 residues. The V end lost 0 bases, the J end lost 0 bases, and 6 bases lay between the germline ends. DNA for the CDR3: TGTGCCAGCAGCCAAGATGACAGCTCCTACAATGAGCAGTTCTTC. This gives the protein CASSQDDSSYNEQFF.

The gene calls are TRBV7-2 and TRBJ2-1, with a possible D match to TRBD2 (5 bases). CDR1 and CDR2 (germline): SGHTA, FQGNSA. Trimming removed 1 base from V and 3 bases from J, with 10 bases in between. The CDR3 has 15 amino acids. CDR3 loop: CASSLGFGGYNEQFF. The DNA for the CDR3 is TGTGCCAGCAGCTTAGGGTTCGGAGGCTACAATGAGCAGTTCTTC.

J is TRBJ2-2 and V is TRBV5-6, with 15 bases aligning to TRBD2. The V segment lost 6 bases and the J segment 7 bases; nucleotides outside the gene matches: 7. The CDR3 loop spans 16 amino acids. The germline V gene encodes CDR1 SGHDT and CDR2 YYEEEE. The DNA for the CDR3 is TGTGCCAGCAAGGTCCCGGGACTAGCGGGAGGCGGGGAGCTGTTTTTT. It encodes CASKVPGLAGGGELFF.

The J gene is TRBJ1-6, the V gene TRBV9, with D perhaps TRBD1 (5 bases). Trimming pared 5 bases from V and 7 bases from J, leaving 16 bases between. The CDR3 has 15 amino acids. Germline assignment: CDR1 SGDLS and CDR2 YYNGEE. In DNA form, the CDR3 reads TGTGCCAGCAGTCACCGGGACTCCAAAAATTCACCCCTCCACTTT. The encoded protein is CASSHRDSKNSPLHF.

V usage is TRBV2 and J usage is TRBJ2-2, with D unclear. The V and J ends lost 3 bases and 5 bases respectively, with 10 bases between them. Germline CDR1 is SNHLY and CDR2 is FYNNEI. The CDR3 loop spans 14 amino acids. CDR3 in amino acids: CASSEEQTTGELFF. CDR3 DNA sequence: TGTGCCAGCAGTGAGGAACAGACAACCGGGGAGCTGTTTTTT. The full variable domain, in which reference TRBV2 and TRBJ2-2 provide the parts outside the CDR3, is EPEVTQTPSHQVTQMGQEVILRCVPISNHLYFYWYRQILGQKVEFLVSFYNNEISEKSEIFDDQFSVERPDGSNFTLKIRSTKLEDSAMYFCASSEEQTTGELFFGEGSRLTVL.